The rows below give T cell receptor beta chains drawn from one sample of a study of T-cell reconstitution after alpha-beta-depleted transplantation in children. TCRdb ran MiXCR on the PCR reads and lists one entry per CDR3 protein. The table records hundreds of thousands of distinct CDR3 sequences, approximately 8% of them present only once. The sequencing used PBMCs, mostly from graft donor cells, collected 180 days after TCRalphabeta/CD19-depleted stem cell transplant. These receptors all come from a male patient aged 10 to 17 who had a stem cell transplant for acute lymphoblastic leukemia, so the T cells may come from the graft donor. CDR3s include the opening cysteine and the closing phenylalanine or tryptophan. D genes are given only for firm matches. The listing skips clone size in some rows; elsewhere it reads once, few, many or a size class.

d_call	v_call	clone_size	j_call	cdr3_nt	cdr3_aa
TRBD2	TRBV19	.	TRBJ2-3	TGTGCCAGTATGGGAGGGACAGATACGCAGTATTTT	CASMGGTDTQYF
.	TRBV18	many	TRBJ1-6	TGTGCCAGCTCACCAAGGAGGCCCAGGGCGGCAAACTCACCCCTCCACTTT	CASSPRRPRAANSPLHF
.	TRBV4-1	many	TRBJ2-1	TGCGCCAGCAGCCAAGGCAGGGCCCCCTACAATGAGCAGTTCTTC	CASSQGRAPYNEQFF
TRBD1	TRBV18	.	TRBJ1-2	TGTGCCAGCTCACCACCGGGGACAGGGGGCACAGACTACACCTTC	CASSPPGTGGTDYTF
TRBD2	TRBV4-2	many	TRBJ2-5	TGTGCCAGCAGCCAAGAAAAACTAGCGGGGGGGCCGATGGAAGAGACCCAGTACTTC	CASSQEKLAGGPMEETQYF
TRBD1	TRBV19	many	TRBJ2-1	TGTGCCAGTAGTCGGGGACAGGTCTACAATGAGCAGTTCTTC	CASSRGQVYNEQFF
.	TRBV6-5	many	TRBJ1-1	TGTGCCAGCACACCAAGAGGGCAGGCGAACACTGAAGCTTTCTTT	CASTPRGQANTEAFF
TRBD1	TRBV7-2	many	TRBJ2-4	TGTGCCAGCAGCTCAGGACAGGGGAAAAACATTCAGTACTTC	CASSSGQGKNIQYF
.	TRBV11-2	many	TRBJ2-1	TGTGCCAGCAGCTTAGCGGTAGCCCGGAATGAGCAGTTCTTC	CASSLAVARNEQFF
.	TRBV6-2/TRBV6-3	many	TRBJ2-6	TGTGCCAGCAGTTACCCCACGGACCTCTCTGGGGCCAACGTCCTGACTTTC	CASSYPTDLSGANVLTF
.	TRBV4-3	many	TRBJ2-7	TGCGCCAGCAGCCAAGGTCAGGGGCAAGGTTCCTACGAGCAGTACTTC	CASSQGQGQGSYEQYF
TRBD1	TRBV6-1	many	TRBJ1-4	TGTGCCAGCAGATGGACAGGGGGAGATGAAAAACTGTTTTTT	CASRWTGGDEKLFF
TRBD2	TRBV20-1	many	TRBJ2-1	TGCAGTGCTGGGACTAGCGCGGGCAATGAGCAGTTCTTC	CSAGTSAGNEQFF
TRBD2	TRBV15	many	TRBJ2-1	TGTGCCACCAGCAGGGGCGGGACTAGCGGCTTCAATGAGCAGTTCTTC	CATSRGGTSGFNEQFF
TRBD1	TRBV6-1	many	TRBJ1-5	TGTGCCAGCAGTGCTGACAGGGGCAATCAGCCCCAGCATTTT	CASSADRGNQPQHF
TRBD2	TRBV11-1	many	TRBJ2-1	TGTGCCAGCAGCCCCTTTAGCACGCTAGCGGGAGGGGGAAATGAGCAGTTCTTC	CASSPFSTLAGGGNEQFF
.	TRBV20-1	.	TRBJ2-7	TGCAGTGCTAGAAGGACGAAGTACGAGCAGTACTTC	CSARRTKYEQYF
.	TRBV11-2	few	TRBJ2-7	TGTGCCAGCAGCTTGGCCAGGCGATCCTACGAGCAGTACTTC	CASSLARRSYEQYF
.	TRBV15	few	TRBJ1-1	TGTGCCACCAGCAGCTACACTGAAGCTTTCTTT	CATSSYTEAFF
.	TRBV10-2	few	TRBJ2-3	TGCGCCAGCAGAAAGGACGGGAACACAGATACGCAGTATTTT	CASRKDGNTDTQYF
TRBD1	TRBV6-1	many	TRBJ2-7	TGTGCCAGCAGTCCCCGACAGGGTATAGGCCCCTACGAGCAGTACTTC	CASSPRQGIGPYEQYF
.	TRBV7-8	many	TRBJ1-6	TGTGCCAGCAGCTCAATCGGGGGGGGCCCACCCCTCCACTTT	CASSSIGGGPPLHF
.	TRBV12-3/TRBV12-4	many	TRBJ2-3	TGTGCCAGCAGTTTTTTGGGTGGGACAGATACGCAGTATTTT	CASSFLGGTDTQYF
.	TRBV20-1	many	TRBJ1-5	TGCAGTGCTAGAGTGTCTAATCAGCCCCAGCATTTT	CSARVSNQPQHF
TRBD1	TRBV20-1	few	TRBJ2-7	TGCAGTGCCCCACCGGAACAGGGGCCTCGGGACGAGCAGTACTTC	CSAPPEQGPRDEQYF
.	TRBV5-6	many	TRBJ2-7	TGTGCCAGCAGCTCCCTTGTAACTCTCTACGAGCAGTACTTC	CASSSLVTLYEQYF
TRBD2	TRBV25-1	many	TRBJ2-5	TGTGCCAGCAGTGAATTCGGCGGGAGCCAACCGGAGACCCAGTACTTC	CASSEFGGSQPETQYF
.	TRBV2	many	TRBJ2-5	TGTGCCAGCAGTGACCGGAGGGATGGGGAGACCCAGTACTTC	CASSDRRDGETQYF
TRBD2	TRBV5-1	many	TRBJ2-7	TGCGCCAGCAGCTTGGGGCGGGAGGGCCGGATGAACGAGCAGTACTTC	CASSLGREGRMNEQYF
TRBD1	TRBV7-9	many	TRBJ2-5	TGTGCCAGCAGCGCACGGACAGGGGCGGTGACCCAGTACTTC	CASSARTGAVTQYF
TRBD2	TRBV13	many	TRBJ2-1	TGTGCCAGCAGCCGCAGCGGGGAGGGCTACAATGAGCAGTTCTTC	CASSRSGEGYNEQFF
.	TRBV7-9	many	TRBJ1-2	TGTGCCAGCAGCCCCTATTTGTCCGAGGCTAACTATGGCTACACCTTC	CASSPYLSEANYGYTF
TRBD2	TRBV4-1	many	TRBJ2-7	TGCGCCAGCAGCTGGCGGGAGGGCCGAGGTCCCTACGAGCAGTACTTC	CASSWREGRGPYEQYF
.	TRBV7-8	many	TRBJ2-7	TGTGCCAGCAGCCCTCGGGCCCTCTACGAGCAGTACTTC	CASSPRALYEQYF
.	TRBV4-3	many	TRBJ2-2	TGCGCCAGCAGCCAAGGATCAGGAGGCACCGGGGAGCTGTTTTTT	CASSQGSGGTGELFF
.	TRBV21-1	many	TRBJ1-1	TGTGCCAGCAGCAAAGACGGGGGCCGTGAAGCTTTCTTT	CASSKDGGREAFF
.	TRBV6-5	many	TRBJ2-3	TGTGCCAGCAGTTACAGTTGGAGCACAGATACGCAGTATTTT	CASSYSWSTDTQYF
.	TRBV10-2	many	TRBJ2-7	TGCGCCAGCAGTGAGTATCTATGGGCCGAGCAGTACTTC	CASSEYLWAEQYF
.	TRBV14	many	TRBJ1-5	TGTGCCAGCAGCCCCCTCGGGGACAATCAGCCCCAGCATTTT	CASSPLGDNQPQHF
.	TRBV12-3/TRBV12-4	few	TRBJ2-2	TGTGCCCTCACCCCTAAAAAACTAGTACGGCGGTTCGCCGGGGAGCTGTTTTTT	CALTPKKLVRRFAGELFF
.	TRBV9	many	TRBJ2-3	TGTGCCAGCAGCCCGCCCGCCGCGGGGGCAACAGATACGCAGTATTTT	CASSPPAAGATDTQYF
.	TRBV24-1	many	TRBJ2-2	TGTGCCACCCGGGACCCGAACACCGGGGAGCTGTTTTTT	CATRDPNTGELFF
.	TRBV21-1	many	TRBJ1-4	TGTGCCAGCAGCATCCGGACAGGGGTTGATGAAAAACTGTTTTTT	CASSIRTGVDEKLFF
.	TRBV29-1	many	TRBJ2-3	TGCAGCGTGAAGGGCGGTAAGGGCACAGATACGCAGTATTTT	CSVKGGKGTDTQYF
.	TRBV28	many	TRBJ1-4	TGTGCCAGCAGTCGCGACAGGCTTAATGGGAGGGGGTTTTTT	CASSRDRLNGRGFF
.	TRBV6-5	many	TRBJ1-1	TGTGCCAGCAGTTACGGGGTCATGAACACTGAAGCTTTCTTT	CASSYGVMNTEAFF
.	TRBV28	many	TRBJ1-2	TGTGCCAGCAGTTTACCGAACAGAAACGGCTACACCTTC	CASSLPNRNGYTF
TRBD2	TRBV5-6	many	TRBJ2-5	TGTGCCAGCAGCGGGCTTTCGGAGCCGGGGGGAGAGACCCAGTACTTC	CASSGLSEPGGETQYF
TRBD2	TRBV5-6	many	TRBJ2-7	TGTGCCAGCAGCCGAAGCGGCCTAGCGGTGTCCTACGAGCAGTACTTC	CASSRSGLAVSYEQYF
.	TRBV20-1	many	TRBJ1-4	TGCAGTGCTAGAGGACACAGGATACCTAATGAAAAACTGTTTTTT	CSARGHRIPNEKLFF